The clone carrying this T cell receptor (beta chain) was counted only a few times. No antigen is known for it. The junction departs from the called germline gene at one end, perhaps through a read error. CDR1 is SGHTA, CDR2 FQGNSA, per germline. The CDR3 has 14 amino acids. No ophthalmopathy progression within 18 months constituted stable Graves' hyperthyroidism. Uncontrolled infection, other autoimmune disease, pregnancy or lactation led to exclusion. Template material for amplifying TCR beta CDR3 regions consisted of RNA transcripts. Primed by the HTBI set, a first-round RT-PCR was run on the TCR CDR3. Using its own MiXCR run on the multiplex PCR reads, TCRdb lists one record per CDR3 protein. The data contain about 560,000 distinct CDR3 sequences, around 46% of them seen just once; the ten biggest clones take up roughly 8.2%. This sample is drawn from a study of T cells in Graves' hyperthyroidism and ophthalmopathy. Study results and limitations: Before onset, by a median of 6.5 months, the model predicted ophthalmopathy.

This receptor was identified in a young woman with Graves' hyperthyroidism. The V call is TRBV7-2, the J call TRBJ2-5; TRBD2 agrees at 11 bases. Sequenced: peripheral blood or thyroid tissue (not recorded which). CDR3 amino acids: CASSVAGGGETQYF. The CDR3 region has the DNA TGTGCCAGCAGCGTAGCGGGAGGGGGTGAGACCCAGTACTTC.